The 13 T cell receptor beta chains listed next were all sequenced from one sample in a study of T-cell reconstitution after alpha-beta-depleted transplantation in children. Unique molecular identifiers tagged the TCRbeta library. Using its own MiXCR run on the PCR reads, TCRdb lists one record per CDR3 protein. The top ten hold 28% of the sample, which has 200,000 to 250,000 distinct CDR3 sequences, approximately 11% seen once. The input for sequencing was PBMCs, taken before TCRalphabeta/CD19-depleted stem cell transplant. These receptor sequences come from a child under two years old with acute myeloid leukemia, due to receive a stem cell transplant.

This clonotype appeared many times. V is TRBV18 and J is TRBJ1-1, with D uncertain. The CDR3 is made up of 14 amino acids. V was clipped by 2 bases and J by 10 bases, with 17 bases between them. The germline V gene encodes CDR1 KGHSH and CDR2 LQKENI. The CDR3 DNA reads as TGTGCCAGCTCACCAAAGGTGGAGCTACAGCGAGCTTTCTTT. Its translation is CASSPKVELQRAFF.

This clonotype was detected many times. This chain joins TRBV5-1 and TRBJ2-1; 9 bases map to TRBD2. The V gene end was trimmed by 5 bases and the J gene end by 5 bases; junction bases not matched to a gene: 8. The germline V gene encodes CDR1 SGHRS and CDR2 YFSETQ. CDR3 length equals 15 residues. DNA of the CDR3: TGCGCCAGCAGGAACGGACTAGCGCCGAACAATGAGCAGTTCTTC. Translating gives CASRNGLAPNNEQFF.

The rearrangement links TRBV24-1 to TRBJ2-3, with a weak D call TRBD1 (6 bases). The CDR3 length is 16 residues. Germline V gives CDR1 KGHDR, CDR2 SFDVKD. V lost 0 bases to trimming and J lost 5 bases, with 14 bases between them. In DNA form, the CDR3 reads TGTGCCACCAGTGATTTGGTAGGGGGTCTGGAAGATACGCAGTATTTT. This encodes CATSDLVGGLEDTQYF.

At least ten counts were recorded for this clonotype. The chain couples TRBV7-9 to TRBJ1-2; 8 bases align to TRBD1. The CDR3 totals 15 residues. The V gene's germline CDR1 is SEHNR and CDR2 FQNEAQ (reference sequence). Germline trimming cut 4 bases from V and 0 bases from J; bases unmatched to any gene: 4. CDR3 nucleotide sequence: TGTGCCAGCAGCTCAACAGGGGGTCCTAACTATGGCTACACCTTC. Protein sequence: CASSSTGGPNYGYTF.

V and J are TRBV7-8 and TRBJ2-1, with D uncertain. CDR1 is SGHVS and CDR2 is FQNEAQ in the germline V gene. V gave up 6 bases and J gave up 15 bases, with 15 bases separating them. This CDR3 region has 11 residues. Here the CDR3 reads CASSSVGNLFF. In DNA, the CDR3 is TGTGCCAGCAGTTCAGTGGGGAATCTGTTCTTC.

This clonotype was detected ten times or more. This rearrangement joins TRBV9 to TRBJ1-1; TRBD1 matches at 8 bases. Germline assignment: CDR1 SGDLS and CDR2 YYNGEE. V lost 2 bases, J lost 7 bases, and 7 bases stayed unmatched. This CDR3 comprises 14 residues. The CDR3 DNA reads TGTGCCAGCAGCGTTGGACAGGGAAATAATGAAGCTTTCTTT. Its translation: CASSVGQGNNEAFF.

This clonotype has a count of ten or more. The gene calls are TRBV20-1 and TRBJ2-7; D possibly corresponds to TRBD2 (5 bases). Trimming stripped 6 bases from V and 6 bases from J, with 24 bases between. The CDR3 loop spans 15 amino acids. The germline gives CDR1 DFQATT, CDR2 SNEGSKA (reference sequence). CDR3 bases: TGCAGTGCCAAAGCGGTCGCAGTATCAGGAGGCGAGCAGTACTTC. Its protein product is CSAKAVAVSGGEQYF.

This clonotype was seen ten or more times. V and J are TRBV12-3 or TRBV12-4 and TRBJ2-7, with 7 bases fitting TRBD1. This CDR3 has 14 residues. V shed 6 bases, J shed 2 bases, and the junction held 7 bases outside the gene matches. Here the CDR3 reads CASSTGTVPYEQYF. CDR3 bases: TGTGCCAGCAGCACCGGGACAGTCCCCTACGAGCAGTACTTC.

In regard to this clonotype: At one end, the junction sequence differs from germline, possibly due to a read error. The chain carries TRBV5-1 and TRBJ2-2; TRBD1 matches 9 bases. Germline V gene lookup returns CDR1 SGHRS and CDR2 YFSETQ. This CDR3 is built from 16 residues. As DNA, the CDR3 is TGCGCCAGCAGCTTGGGGGACAGGGAAGACACCAGGGAGCTGTTTTTT. Translation gives CASSLGDREDTRELFF.

This clonotype was seen at least ten times. The chain uses TRBV5-1 and TRBJ1-4; 9 nucleotides agree with TRBD1. Looked up from germline, CDR1 is SGHRS and CDR2 is YFSETQ. The CDR3 sequence is 15 residues long. With 0 bases clipped from V and 5 bases from J, the junction kept 2 bases outside the gene matches. CDR3 sequence (DNA): TGCGCCAGCAGCTTGGCCGGGACAGGGAATGAAAAACTGTTTTTT. It codes for CASSLAGTGNEKLFF.

This clonotype was detected many times. This chain uses TRBV29-1 with TRBJ1-2; D unresolved. Germline lookup yields CDR1 SQVTM and CDR2 ANQGSEA. V was clipped by 3 bases and J by 8 bases, with 22 bases between them. The CDR3 runs 15 residues. The CDR3 here is CSVEEQTVIVWGYTF. In DNA form, the CDR3 reads TGCAGCGTTGAGGAACAGACGGTAATCGTATGGGGCTACACCTTC.

As to this clonotype: The conserved phenylalanine or tryptophan normally closing the CDR3 is absent here, so this likely arose from a read error. This chain links TRBV18 with TRBJ2-4; 10 nucleotides line up with TRBD1. Germline values: CDR1 KGHSH, CDR2 LQKENI. The CDR3 contains 15 residues. V was pared by 3 bases and J by 4 bases, with 3 bases of the junction left unmatched. Here the CDR3 reads CASSPTGQGKNIQYL. The CDR3 DNA follows: TGTGCCAGCTCACCCACGGGACAGGGGAAAAACATTCAGTACCTC.

In this sample, this clonotype turned up many times. This chain links TRBV20-1 with TRBJ2-3; TRBD2 might be the D (5 bases). CDR1 is DFQATT and CDR2 is SNEGSKA in the germline V gene (reference sequence). This CDR3 is 12 amino acids long. The germline V and J ends were trimmed by 6 bases and 4 bases, with 11 bases remaining between them. In DNA, the CDR3 is TGCAGTGCGGCGGGTGGCGCAGATACGCAGTATTTT. This sequence encodes CSAAGGADTQYF.